These T cell receptor beta chains were read from a single sample in a study of T cells in Graves' hyperthyroidism and ophthalmopathy. Using its own MiXCR run on the multiplex PCR reads, TCRdb lists one record per CDR3 protein. The profile shows roughly 630,000 distinct CDR3 sequences, about 15% of them singletons. Sample: blood. These receptors all come from a woman aged 30 to 39 with Graves' hyperthyroidism. CDR3s include the opening cysteine and the closing phenylalanine or tryptophan. Fields, in order: D gene, clone size, J gene, V gene, CDR3 protein, CDR3 DNA. The D gene is left open where the match is weak. Some rows mark clone size as missing; the rest say once, few, many or name a class of expanded clone.

.	.	TRBJ1-1	TRBV28	CASSLGISEAFF	TGTGCCAGCAGTCTGGGGATCTCTGAAGCTTTCTTT
TRBD1	many	TRBJ1-6	TRBV12-3/TRBV12-4	CASSRRGVASPLHF	TGTGCCAGCAGCCGCAGGGGGGTAGCTTCACCCCTCCACTTT
.	few	TRBJ2-7	TRBV20-1	CSARASSPGSYEQYF	TGCAGTGCTAGAGCGTCCTCCCCCGGAAGCTACGAGCAGTACTTC
.	few	TRBJ2-2	TRBV6-1	CAGSSSRGVGELFF	TGTGCCGGGAGCTCTAGCAGAGGTGTGGGGGAGCTGTTTTTT
.	many	TRBJ2-1	TRBV30	CAWRVGPYSYNEQFF	TGTGCCTGGAGAGTCGGACCTTATTCCTACAATGAGCAGTTCTTC
TRBD2	few	TRBJ2-3	TRBV15	CATSRGGSPDTQYF	TGTGCCACCAGCAGAGGCGGGAGCCCAGATACGCAGTATTTT
.	many	TRBJ2-7	TRBV20-1	CSASKGHSGGYEQYF	TGCAGTGCTAGTAAGGGGCACTCGGGCGGTTACGAGCAGTACTTC
.	few	TRBJ2-2	TRBV7-9	CASSHPYGTGELFF	TGTGCCAGCAGCCATCCCTACGGCACCGGGGAGCTGTTTTTT
.	.	TRBJ2-7	TRBV2	CASSELGISSYEQYF	TGTGCCAGCAGTGAGCTGGGAATCAGCTCCTACGAGCAGTACTTC
.	.	TRBJ2-1	TRBV9	CASGIRDSNEQFF	TGTGCCAGCGGGATCCGGGACTCCAATGAGCAGTTCTTC
TRBD1	.	TRBJ2-1	TRBV27	CASSSLRTGGNEQFF	TGTGCCAGCAGTTCGCTAAGGACAGGCGGTAATGAGCAGTTCTTC
.	.	TRBJ1-2	TRBV9	CASSAPAHYGYTF	TGTGCCAGCAGCGCCCCGGCTCACTATGGCTACACCTTC
.	many	TRBJ2-7	TRBV6-6	CASSYVAAYEQYF	TGTGCCAGCAGTTACGTGGCGGCCTACGAGCAGTACTTC
.	few	TRBJ2-5	TRBV6-1	CASSGAGEETQYF	TGTGCCAGCAGTGGGGCCGGAGAAGAGACCCAGTACTTC
.	many	TRBJ1-1	TRBV30	CAWSRGRGTEAFF	TGTGCCTGGAGTCGAGGGAGGGGCACTGAAGCTTTCTTT
.	few	TRBJ1-6	TRBV6-6	CASSYSTGAENSPLHF	TGTGCCAGCAGTTACTCGACGGGAGCGGAGAATTCACCCCTCCACTTT
.	many	TRBJ1-1	TRBV18	CASSRLRSGTEAFF	TGTGCCAGCTCCCGCCTCAGGAGTGGCACTGAAGCTTTCTTT
.	many	TRBJ1-5	TRBV3-1	CASSQDNTNQPQHF	TGTGCCAGCAGCCAAGATAACACGAATCAGCCCCAGCATTTT
TRBD1	.	TRBJ2-1	TRBV29-1	CSVEDRRTGYNEQFF	TGCAGCGTTGAAGATCGAAGGACAGGGTACAATGAGCAGTTCTTC
.	.	TRBJ2-3	TRBV18	CASSPPSGDTQYF	TGTGCCAGCTCACCACCCTCCGGAGATACGCAGTATTTT
TRBD1	many	TRBJ2-7	TRBV3-1	CASTGQGIYEQYF	TGTGCCAGCACCGGACAGGGAATCTACGAGCAGTACTTC
.	many	TRBJ2-3	TRBV27	CASSKGYPTDTQYF	TGTGCCAGCAGCAAAGGCTACCCCACAGATACGCAGTATTTT
.	many	TRBJ1-2	TRBV27	CASSGEEAGYTF	TGTGCCAGCAGCGGAGAGGAGGCTGGCTACACCTTC
TRBD2	few	TRBJ2-7	TRBV6-9	CASSYLSGASSYEQYF	TGTGCCAGCAGTTACCTCAGCGGGGCGAGCTCCTACGAGCAGTACTTC
.	many	TRBJ2-7	TRBV7-2	CASSLVGGESSYEQYF	TGTGCCAGCAGCTTAGTGGGCGGAGAGAGCTCCTACGAGCAGTACTTC
TRBD1	few	TRBJ2-2	TRBV6-1	CASRAQGNDGELFF	TGTGCCAGCAGGGCACAGGGGAACGACGGGGAGCTGTTTTTT
TRBD2	many	TRBJ2-1	TRBV9	CASSVTGGPYNEQFF	TGTGCCAGCAGCGTAACGGGAGGACCCTACAATGAGCAGTTCTTC
.	many	TRBJ2-1	TRBV3-1	CASSQEQATYNEQFF	TGTGCCAGCAGCCAAGAACAGGCGACTTACAATGAGCAGTTCTTC
TRBD1	many	TRBJ1-1	TRBV30	CAWRRDRDTEAFF	TGTGCCTGGAGGCGGGACAGGGACACTGAAGCTTTCTTT
.	many	TRBJ2-3	TRBV2	CASSAGQRQDTQYF	TGTGCCAGCAGCGCCGGTCAACGGCAAGATACGCAGTATTTT
.	many	TRBJ2-2	TRBV2	CASSEVTENTGELFF	TGTGCCAGCAGTGAAGTTACAGAGAACACCGGGGAGCTGTTTTTT
TRBD2	.	TRBJ2-5	TRBV6-1	CASSEGTSSSETQYF	TGTGCCAGCAGTGAAGGGACTAGCTCGAGCGAGACCCAGTACTTC
TRBD1	.	TRBJ2-7	TRBV20-1	CSARAIRDRASYEQYF	TGCAGTGCCCGAGCGATCCGGGACAGGGCGTCCTACGAGCAGTACTTC
.	many	TRBJ2-1	TRBV7-2	CASSSVVSSYNEQFF	TGTGCCAGCAGCTCCGTAGTAAGCTCCTACAATGAGCAGTTCTTC
.	many	TRBJ1-4	TRBV3-1	CASSQVVLGLTNEKLFF	TGTGCCAGCAGCCAAGTCGTATTGGGACTAACTAATGAAAAACTGTTTTTT
.	many	TRBJ2-3	TRBV7-9	CASRGLDTQYF	TGTGCCAGCAGGGGGTTGGATACGCAGTATTTT
TRBD2	few	TRBJ2-7	TRBV15	CATTTSGRSYEQYF	TGTGCCACGACAACTAGCGGGAGGTCCTACGAGCAGTACTTC
TRBD1	few	TRBJ1-5	TRBV20-1	CSAGPPGGQPQHF	TGCAGTGCTGGCCCACCAGGGGGACAGCCCCAGCATTTT
.	many	TRBJ1-2	TRBV3-1	CASSPADRLNYGYTF	TGTGCCAGCAGCCCTGCCGACCGGTTAAACTATGGCTACACCTTC
.	few	TRBJ1-5	TRBV27	CASRTQGSNQPQHF	TGTGCCAGCAGGACCCAGGGGTCCAACCAGCCCCAGCATTTT
TRBD1	many	TRBJ2-1	TRBV20-1	CSANKGGAGYNEQFF	TGCAGTGCAAATAAAGGGGGCGCTGGCTACAATGAGCAGTTCTTC
TRBD2	many	TRBJ2-1	TRBV24-1	CATSGRGRENEQFF	TGTGCCACCAGTGGCCGCGGGAGGGAAAATGAGCAGTTCTTC
TRBD1	many	TRBJ1-1	TRBV7-2	CASSSDGTGTQAFF	TGTGCCAGCAGCTCAGACGGGACAGGAACTCAAGCTTTCTTT
TRBD2	few	TRBJ2-5	TRBV5-8	CASSLGSGSSETQYF	TGTGCCAGCAGCTTGGGGAGCGGGAGTTCAGAGACCCAGTACTTC
.	many	TRBJ2-3	TRBV11-2	CASSLTLTDTQYF	TGTGCCAGCAGCTTAACCTTAACAGATACGCAGTATTTT
.	.	TRBJ1-6	TRBV19	CASTIGSSYNSPLHF	TGTGCCAGTACCATCGGGAGCTCCTATAATTCACCCCTCCACTTT